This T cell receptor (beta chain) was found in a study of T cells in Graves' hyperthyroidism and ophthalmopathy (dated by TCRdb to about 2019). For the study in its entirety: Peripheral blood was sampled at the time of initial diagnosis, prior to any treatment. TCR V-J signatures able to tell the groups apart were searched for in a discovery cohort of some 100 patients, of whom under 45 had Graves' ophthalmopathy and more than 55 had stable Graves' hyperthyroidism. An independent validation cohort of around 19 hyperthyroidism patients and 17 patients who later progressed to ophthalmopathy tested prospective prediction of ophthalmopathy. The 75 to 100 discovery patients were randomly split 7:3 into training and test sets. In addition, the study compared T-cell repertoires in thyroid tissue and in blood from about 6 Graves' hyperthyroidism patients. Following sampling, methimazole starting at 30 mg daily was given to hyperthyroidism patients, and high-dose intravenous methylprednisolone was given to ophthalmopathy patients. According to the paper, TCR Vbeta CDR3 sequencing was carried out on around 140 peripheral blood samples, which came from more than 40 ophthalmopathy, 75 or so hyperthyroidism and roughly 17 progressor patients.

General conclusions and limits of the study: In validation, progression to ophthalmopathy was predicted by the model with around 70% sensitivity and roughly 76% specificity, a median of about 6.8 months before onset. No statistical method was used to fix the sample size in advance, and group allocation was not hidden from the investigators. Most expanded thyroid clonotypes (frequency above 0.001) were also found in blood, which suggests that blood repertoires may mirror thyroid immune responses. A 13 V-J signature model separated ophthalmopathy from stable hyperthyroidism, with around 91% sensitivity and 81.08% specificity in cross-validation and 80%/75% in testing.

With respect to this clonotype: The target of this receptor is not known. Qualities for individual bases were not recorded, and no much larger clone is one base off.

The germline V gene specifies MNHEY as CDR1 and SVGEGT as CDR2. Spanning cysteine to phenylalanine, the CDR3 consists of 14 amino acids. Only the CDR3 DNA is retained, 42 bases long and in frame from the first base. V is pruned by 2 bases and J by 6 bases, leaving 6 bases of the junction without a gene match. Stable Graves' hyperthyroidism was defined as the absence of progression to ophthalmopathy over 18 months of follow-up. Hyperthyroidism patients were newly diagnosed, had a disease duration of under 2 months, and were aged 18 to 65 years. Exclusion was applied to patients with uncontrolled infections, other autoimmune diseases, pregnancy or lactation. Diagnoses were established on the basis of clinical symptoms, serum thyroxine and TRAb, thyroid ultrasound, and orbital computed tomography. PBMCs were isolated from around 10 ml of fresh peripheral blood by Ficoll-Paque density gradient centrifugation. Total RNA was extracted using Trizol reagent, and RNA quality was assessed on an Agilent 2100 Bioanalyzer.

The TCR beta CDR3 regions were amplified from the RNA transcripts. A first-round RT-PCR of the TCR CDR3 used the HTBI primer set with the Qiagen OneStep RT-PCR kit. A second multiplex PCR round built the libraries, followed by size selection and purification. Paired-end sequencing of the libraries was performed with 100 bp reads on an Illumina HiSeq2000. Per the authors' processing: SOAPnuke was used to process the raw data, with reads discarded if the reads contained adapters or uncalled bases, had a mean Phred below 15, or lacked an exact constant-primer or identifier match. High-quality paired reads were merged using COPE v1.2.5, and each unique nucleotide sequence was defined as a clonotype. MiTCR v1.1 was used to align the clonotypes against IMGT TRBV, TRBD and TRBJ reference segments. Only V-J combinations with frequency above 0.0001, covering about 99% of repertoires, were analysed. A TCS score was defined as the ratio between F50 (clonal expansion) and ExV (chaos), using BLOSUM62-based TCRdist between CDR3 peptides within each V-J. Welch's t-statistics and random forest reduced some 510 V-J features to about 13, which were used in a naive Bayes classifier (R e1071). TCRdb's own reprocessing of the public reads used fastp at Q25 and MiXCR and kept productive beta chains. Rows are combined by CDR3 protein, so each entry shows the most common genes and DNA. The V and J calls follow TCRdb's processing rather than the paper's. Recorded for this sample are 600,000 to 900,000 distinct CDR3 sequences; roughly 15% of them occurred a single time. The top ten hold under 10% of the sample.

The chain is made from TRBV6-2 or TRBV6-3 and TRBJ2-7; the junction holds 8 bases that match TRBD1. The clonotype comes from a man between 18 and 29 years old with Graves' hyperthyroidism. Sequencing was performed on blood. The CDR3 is CASSYGGQGFEQYF. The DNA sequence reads TGTGCCAGCAGTTACGGAGGACAGGGTTTCGAGCAGTACTTC.